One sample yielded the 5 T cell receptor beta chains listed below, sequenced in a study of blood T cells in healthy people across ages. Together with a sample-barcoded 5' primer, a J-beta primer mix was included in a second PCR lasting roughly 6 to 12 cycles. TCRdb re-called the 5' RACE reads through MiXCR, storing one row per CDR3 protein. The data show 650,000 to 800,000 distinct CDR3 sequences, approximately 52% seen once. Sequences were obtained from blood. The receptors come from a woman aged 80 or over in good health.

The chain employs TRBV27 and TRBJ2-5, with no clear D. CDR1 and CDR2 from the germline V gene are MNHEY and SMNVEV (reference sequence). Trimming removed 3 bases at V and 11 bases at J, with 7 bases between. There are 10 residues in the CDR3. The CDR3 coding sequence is TGTGCCAGCAGTTTCCTCAGGCAGTACTTC. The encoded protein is CASSFLRQYF.

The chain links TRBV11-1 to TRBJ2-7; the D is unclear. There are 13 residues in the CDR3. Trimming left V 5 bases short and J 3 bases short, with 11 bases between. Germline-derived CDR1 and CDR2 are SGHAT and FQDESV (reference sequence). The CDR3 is CASSAHTNYEQYF. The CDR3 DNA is TGTGCCAGCAGCGCCCACACAAACTACGAGCAGTACTTC.

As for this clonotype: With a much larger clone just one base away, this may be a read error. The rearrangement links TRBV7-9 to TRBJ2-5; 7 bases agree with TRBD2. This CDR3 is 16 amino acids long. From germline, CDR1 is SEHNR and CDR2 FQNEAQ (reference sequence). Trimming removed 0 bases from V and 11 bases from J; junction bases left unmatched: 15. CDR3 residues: CASSLAPVRRGNEQYF. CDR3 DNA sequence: TGTGCCAGCAGCTTAGCGCCTGTGCGGCGGGGGAATGAGCAGTACTTC.

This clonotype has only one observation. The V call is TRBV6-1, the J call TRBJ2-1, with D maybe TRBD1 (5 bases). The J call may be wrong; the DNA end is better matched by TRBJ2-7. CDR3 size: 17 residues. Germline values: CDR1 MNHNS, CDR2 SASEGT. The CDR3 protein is CASSLTGSPRSYNKQYF. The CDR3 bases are TGTGCCAGCAGTCTTACAGGATCGCCTCGCTCCTACAATAAGCAGTACTTC.

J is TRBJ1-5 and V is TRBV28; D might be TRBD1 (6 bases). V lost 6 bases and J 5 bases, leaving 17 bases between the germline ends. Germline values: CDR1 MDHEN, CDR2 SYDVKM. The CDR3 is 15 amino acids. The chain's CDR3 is CASRRSGQGHQPQHF. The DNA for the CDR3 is TGTGCCAGCAGGCGATCCGGGCAGGGGCATCAGCCCCAGCATTTT.